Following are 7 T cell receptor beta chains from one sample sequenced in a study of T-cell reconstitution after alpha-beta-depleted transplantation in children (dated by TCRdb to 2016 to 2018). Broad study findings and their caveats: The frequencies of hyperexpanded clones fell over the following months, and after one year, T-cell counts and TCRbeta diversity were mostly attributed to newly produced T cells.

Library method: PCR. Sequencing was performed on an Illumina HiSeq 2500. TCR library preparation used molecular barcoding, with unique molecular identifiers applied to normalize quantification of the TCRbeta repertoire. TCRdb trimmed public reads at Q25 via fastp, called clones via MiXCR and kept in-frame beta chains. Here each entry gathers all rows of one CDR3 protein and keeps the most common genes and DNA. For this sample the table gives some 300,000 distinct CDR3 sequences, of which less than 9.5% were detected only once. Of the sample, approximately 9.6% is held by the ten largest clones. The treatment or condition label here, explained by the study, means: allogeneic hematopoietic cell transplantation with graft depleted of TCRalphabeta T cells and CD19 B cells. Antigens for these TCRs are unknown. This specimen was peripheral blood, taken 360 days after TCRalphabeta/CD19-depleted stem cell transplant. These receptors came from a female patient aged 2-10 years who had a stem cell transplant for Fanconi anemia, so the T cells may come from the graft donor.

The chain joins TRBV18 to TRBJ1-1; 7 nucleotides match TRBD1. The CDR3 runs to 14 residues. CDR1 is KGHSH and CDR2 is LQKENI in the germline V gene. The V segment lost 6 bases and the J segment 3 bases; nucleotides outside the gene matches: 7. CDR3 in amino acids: CASSRKGADTEAFF. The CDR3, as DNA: TGTGCCAGCTCGCGAAAGGGGGCGGACACTGAAGCTTTCTTT.

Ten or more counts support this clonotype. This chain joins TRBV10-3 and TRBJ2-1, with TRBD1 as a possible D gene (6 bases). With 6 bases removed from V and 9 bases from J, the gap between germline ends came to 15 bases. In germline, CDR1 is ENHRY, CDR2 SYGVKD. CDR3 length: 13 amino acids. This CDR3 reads CAISRDMGTEQFF. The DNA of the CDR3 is TGTGCCATCAGCCGGGACATGGGGACTGAGCAGTTCTTC.

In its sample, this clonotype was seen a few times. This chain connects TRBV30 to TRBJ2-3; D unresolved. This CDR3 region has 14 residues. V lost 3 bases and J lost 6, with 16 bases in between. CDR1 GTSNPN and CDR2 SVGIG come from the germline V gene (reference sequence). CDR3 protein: CAWRLGSIGDTQYF. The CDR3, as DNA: TGTGCCTGGAGGTTAGGGTCCATTGGGGATACGCAGTATTTT.

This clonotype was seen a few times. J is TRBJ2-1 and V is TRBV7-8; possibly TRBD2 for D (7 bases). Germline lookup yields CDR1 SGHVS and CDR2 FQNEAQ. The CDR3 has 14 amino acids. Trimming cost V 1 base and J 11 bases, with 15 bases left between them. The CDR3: CASSLVGGPRQQFF. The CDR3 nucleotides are TGTGCCAGCAGCTTAGTGGGGGGGCCTCGGCAGCAGTTCTTC.

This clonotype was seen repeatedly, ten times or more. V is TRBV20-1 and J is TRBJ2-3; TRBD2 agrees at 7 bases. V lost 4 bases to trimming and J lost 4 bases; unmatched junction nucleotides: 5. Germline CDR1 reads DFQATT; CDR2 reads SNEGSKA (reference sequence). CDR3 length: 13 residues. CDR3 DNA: TGCAGTGCTACCGGGACTAACCCAGATACGCAGTATTTT. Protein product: CSATGTNPDTQYF.

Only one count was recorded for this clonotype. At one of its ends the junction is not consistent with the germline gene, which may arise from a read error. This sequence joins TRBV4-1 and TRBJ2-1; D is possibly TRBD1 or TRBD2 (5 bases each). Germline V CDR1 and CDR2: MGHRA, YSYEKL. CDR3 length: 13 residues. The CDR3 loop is CASSPIGTPEQLF. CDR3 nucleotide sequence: TGCGCCAGCAGCCCTATAGGGACGCCCGAGCAGTTATTC.

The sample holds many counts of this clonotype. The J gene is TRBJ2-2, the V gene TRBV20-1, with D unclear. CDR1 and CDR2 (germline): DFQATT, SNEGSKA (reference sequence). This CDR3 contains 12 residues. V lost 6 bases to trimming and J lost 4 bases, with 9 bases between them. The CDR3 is CSASDSTGELFF. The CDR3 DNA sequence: TGCAGTGCCAGCGATAGCACCGGGGAGCTGTTTTTT.